This TCR beta chain was identified during a study of T cells after yellow fever vaccination. The CDR3 is 13 residues long. Germline lookup yields CDR1 DFQATT and CDR2 SNEGSKA (reference sequence). This clonotype occurred a few times. TCRdb re-analysed the 5' RACE reads in MiXCR, keeping a single row per CDR3 protein. The sample includes 350,000 to 450,000 distinct CDR3 sequences, about 6.2% seen only once; the top ten take 15%. Sequencing used PBMCs, obtained 5 days after the yellow fever booster vaccination. The genes are TRBV20-1 and TRBJ1-1, with a tentative D call TRBD1 (5 bases). This clonotype originated in a man aged 25 to 45 who received the YFV17D yellow fever vaccine. The CDR3 reads CRVRGRGNTEAFF. The CDR3 bases are TGCAGAGTTCGGGGGAGAGGGAACACTGAAGCTTTCTTT.